The next 9 T cell receptor beta chains were all read from a single sample in a study of post-analysis software for immune sequencing data. Study-level results: With TRBV5-6, TRBV5-1 and TRBV20-1 included, 4 or 5 TRBV segments were more frequent in patients than in controls.

Which antigens these TCRs recognize remains unknown. Researchers reported that TCR beta cDNA libraries carried unique molecular identifiers. Using its own MiXCR run on the PCR reads, TCRdb lists one record per CDR3 protein. The sample lists 700,000 to 900,000 distinct CDR3 sequences, 46% occurring once. The sequenced sample consisted of blood. The origin of the receptors is a girl aged 10-17 years with multiple sclerosis.

The chain joins TRBV6-2 or TRBV6-3 to TRBJ1-5, with a tentative D call TRBD1 (6 bases). The germline V gene encodes CDR1 MNHEY and CDR2 SVGEGT. Trimming took off 6 bases at V and 7 bases at J, with 19 bases between the two ends. This CDR3 spans 15 amino acids. The DNA of the CDR3 is TGTGCCAGCAGCCTCAGTTACAGGGCCCGGCAGCCCCAGCATTTT. This sequence encodes CASSLSYRARQPQHF.

DNA of the CDR3: TGTGCCACCAGCAGAGATCGGACGGTGGGGAACTACGAGCAGTACTTC. This encodes CATSRDRTVGNYEQYF. The rearrangement links TRBV15 to TRBJ2-7; unclear D gene. Germline CDR1 LNHNV, CDR2 YYDKDF (reference sequence). CDR3 length: 16 amino acids. V was shortened by 0 bases and J by 3 bases, with 15 bases between the two germline ends.

This clonotype was seen a single time. The rearrangement uses TRBV5-1 and TRBJ2-2, with 15 bases matching TRBD2. The CDR3 is 19 amino acids. The germline V gene has CDR1 SGHRS and CDR2 YFSETQ. V was clipped by 2 bases and J by 4 bases; unmatched bases: 9. The CDR3 nucleotides are TGCGCCAGCAGCTTCCTCGGACTAGCGGGAGGGCCTTCCACCGGGGAGCTGTTTTTT. It specifies CASSFLGLAGGPSTGELFF.

This clonotype is classed as medium-sized (0.01 to 0.1%). This rearrangement joins TRBV20-1 to TRBJ2-7, with D possibly TRBD1 on 5 matching bases. Germline CDR1 is DFQATT and CDR2 is SNEGSKA (reference sequence). V lost 6 bases, J lost 2 bases, and 17 bases lay in between. This CDR3 spans 14 amino acids. The CDR3 loop is CSAPPGAEPYEQYF. The CDR3 DNA follows: TGCAGTGCCCCCCCTGGGGCGGAGCCCTACGAGCAGTACTTC.

The CDR3 region is CASSLLDRGATEAFF. The CDR3, as DNA: TGTGCCAGCAGCCTCCTCGACAGGGGGGCCACTGAAGCTTTCTTT. The rearrangement joins TRBV7-9 to TRBJ1-1, with TRBD1 identical over 9 bases. Germline values: CDR1 SEHNR, CDR2 FQNEAQ (reference sequence). CDR3 length equals 15 residues. J gave up 4 bases and V 5 bases, and 8 bases lay outside the gene matches. The whole variable domain, filled in from reference TRBV7-9 and TRBJ1-1, reads DTGVSQNPRHKITKRGQNVTFRCDPISEHNRLYWYRQTLGQGPEFLTYFQNEAQLEKSRLLSDRFSAERPKGSFSTLEIQRTEQGDSAMYLCASSLLDRGATEAFFGQGTRLTVV.

In this sample, this clonotype turned up a few times. This chain uses TRBV9 with TRBJ2-7; D is possibly TRBD2 (5 bases). Trimming left V 0 bases short and J 2 bases short, with 9 bases between. The CDR3 extends over 14 amino acids. Germline CDR1 reads SGDLS; CDR2 reads YYNGEE. The CDR3 sequence: CASSVEGGPYEQYF. The DNA for the CDR3 is TGTGCCAGCAGCGTAGAAGGCGGGCCCTACGAGCAGTACTTC.

This clonotype was recorded a few times. The CDR3 DNA follows: TGTGCCAGCAGCCAAGAGGGGCCGGGGAGCACTGAAGCTTTCTTT. Its protein product is CASSQEGPGSTEAFF. This chain links TRBV4-2 with TRBJ1-1; a possible D gene is TRBD1 (5 bases). Germline values: CDR1 LGHNA, CDR2 YNFKEQ. V dropped 0 bases and J dropped 4 bases, with 12 bases sitting between them. The CDR3 has 15 residues.

In this sample, this clonotype turned up once. The chain recombines TRBV20-1 with TRBJ2-7; TRBD2 aligns across 11 bases. This CDR3 region has 19 residues. J was trimmed by 2 bases and V by 0 bases; bases with no gene match: 15. Germline loops: CDR1 DFQATT, CDR2 SNEGSKA (reference sequence). CDR3 sequence reads: CSARDFGTSGDVSAYEQYF. As DNA, the CDR3 is TGCAGTGCTAGAGATTTTGGGACTAGCGGCGATGTCTCCGCCTACGAGCAGTACTTC.

This clonotype was observed a handful of times. DNA of the CDR3: TGCGCCAGCAGCGACAGGGTGGGCGATGGAAAACTGTTTTTT. The encoded protein is CASSDRVGDGKLFF. The chain combines TRBV5-1 with TRBJ1-4, with 7 positions matching TRBD1. The ends lost 4 bases at V and 10 bases at J; junction bases unmatched: 10. Germline assignment: CDR1 SGHRS and CDR2 YFSETQ. The CDR3 is 14 residues long.